This TCR beta chain was sequenced in a study of blood T cell repertoires in COVID-19. Across the study: The samples span acute and convalescent COVID-19 from the United States, Italy and Spain. PBMCs, B-cell-depleted T cells, or T cells were the source of the cDNA or gDNA that made up the material.

As processed by the authors: From reference gene primer amplification, estimates of nucleated cell counts were derived. TCRdb keeps only in-frame clones here, not all; method: immunoSEQ multiplex PCR. Clone size and V and J calls were adopted from that table, with D and trimming inferred from the DNA. The data contain about 250,000 clones, approximately 80% of them singletons. V lost 1 base to trimming and J lost 2 bases; unmatched junction nucleotides: 6. Germline V gene lookup returns CDR1 SGHRS and CDR2 YFSETQ. CDR3 length: 17 amino acids. The sequenced sample consisted of peripheral blood. This TCR came from a man older than 75 with acute or convalescent COVID-19. The chain carries TRBV5-1 and TRBJ2-2; 9 bases line up with TRBD2. The CDR3 DNA follows: TGCGCCAGCAGCTTGAGAAGCGGGGGGCCTAACACCGGGGAGCTGTTTTTT. This translates into CASSLRSGGPNTGELFF. The full variable domain, in which reference TRBV5-1 and TRBJ2-2 provide the parts outside the CDR3, is KAGVTQTPRYLIKTRGQQVTLSCSPISGHRSVSWYQQTPGQGLQFLFEYFSETQRNKGNFPGRFSGRQFSNSRSEMNVSTLELGDSALYLCASSLRSGGPNTGELFFGEGSRLTVL.